Shown below are 10 T cell receptor beta chains from a single sample sequenced in a study of blood T cells in healthy people across ages. Together with a sample-barcoded 5' primer, a J-beta primer mix was included in a second PCR lasting about 7 to 11 cycles. TCRdb re-analysed the 5' RACE reads in MiXCR, keeping a single row per CDR3 protein. The sample has 730,000 or so distinct CDR3 sequences; about 43% are singletons. Sequenced input: blood. These receptors were obtained from an elderly man in good health.

A word on this clonotype: A much larger clonotype is one base distant, so this may be a read error. The chain combines TRBV4-2 with TRBJ2-5; TRBD1 agrees at 7 bases. Germline lookup yields CDR1 LGHNA and CDR2 YNFKEQ. The CDR3 has 15 residues. V was pared by 1 base and J by 3 bases, with 5 bases of the junction left unmatched. CDR3 protein: CASSQARQGKETQYF. The CDR3 DNA follows: TGTGCCAGCAGCCAAGCACGACAGGGAAAAGAGACCCAGTACTTC.

As concerns this clonotype: This may stem from a read error, because a much larger clone lies one nucleotide away. The V call is TRBV29-1, the J call TRBJ2-7, with 8 nucleotides matching TRBD1. This CDR3 is 13 amino acids long. The germline V gene encodes CDR1 SQVTM and CDR2 ANQGSEA. J gave up 9 bases and V 7 bases, and 14 bases lay outside the gene matches. The CDR3 DNA follows: TGCAGCGGAGGCCAGTTAGACAGGGGCGGGCAGTACTTC. Translated, it gives CSGGQLDRGGQYF.

J is TRBJ2-3 and V is TRBV7-8, with 7 bases identical to TRBD1. From germline, CDR1 is SGHVS and CDR2 FQNEAQ. V shed 5 bases, J shed 1 base, and the junction held 9 bases outside the gene matches. This CDR3 spans 16 amino acids. The CDR3 sequence is CASSPRTGRGTDTQYF. CDR3 sequence (DNA): TGTGCCAGCAGCCCCCGGACAGGAAGGGGCACAGATACGCAGTATTTT.

The chain carries TRBV6-2 or TRBV6-3 and TRBJ2-7; D remains unclear. V shed 5 bases and J shed 1 base, with 12 bases lying between them. Germline CDR1 and CDR2: MNHEY and SVGEGT. The CDR3 contains 14 residues. The CDR3 DNA reads as TGTGCCAGCAGTCTCCGGATGTCATCCTACGAGCAGTACTTC. It codes for CASSLRMSSYEQYF.

This clonotype has more than one count but fewer than ten. The chain has TRBV7-8 and TRBJ2-3, with D hard to call. Per the germline V gene, CDR1 is SGHVS and CDR2 is FQNEAQ. V was pared by 0 bases and J by 2 bases, with 12 bases between. The CDR3 loop spans 16 amino acids. The CDR3, as DNA: TGTGCCAGCAGCTTAGCCCTCAGTTTATCCACAGATACGCAGTATTTT. Its protein product is CASSLALSLSTDTQYF.

The chain couples TRBV20-1 to TRBJ1-1, with D possibly TRBD1 on 6 matching bases. The ends were cut back, 4 bases at V and 7 bases at J, with 13 bases in the middle. The CDR3 runs 12 residues. Germline V gives CDR1 DFQATT, CDR2 SNEGSKA (reference sequence). The CDR3 here is CSAKERQVEAFF. In nucleotides, the CDR3 is TGCAGTGCTAAGGAAAGACAGGTTGAAGCTTTCTTT.

The chain is built from TRBV15 and TRBJ2-7; D possibly corresponds to TRBD2 (5 bases). The V end was cut by 0 bases, the J end by 12 bases, with 12 bases between. From germline, CDR1 is LNHNV and CDR2 YYDKDF (reference sequence). This CDR3 region has 12 residues. In DNA form, the CDR3 reads TGTGCCACCAGCAGAGATAGGACTGTCCGGTACTTC. Translating gives CATSRDRTVRYF. The variable domain in full, completed from reference TRBV15 and TRBJ2-7, reads DAMVIQNPRYQVTQFGKPVTLSCSQTLNHNVMYWYQQKSSQAPKLLFHYYDKDFNNEADTPDNFQSRRPNTSFCFLDIRSPGLGDTAMYLCATSRDRTVRYFGPGTRLTVT.

This chain joins TRBV9 and TRBJ2-7, with D perhaps TRBD1 (6 bases). The germline CDR1 and CDR2 sequences are SGDLS and YYNGEE. The V end lost 2 bases, the J end lost 2 bases, and 11 bases lay between the germline ends. CDR3 length: 14 residues. Written as DNA, the CDR3 is TGTGCCAGCAGCGTTGGACAGCAAACCTACGAGCAGTACTTC. This encodes CASSVGQQTYEQYF.

This clonotype came up once. At one end, the junction sequence differs from germline, possibly due to a read error. V and J are TRBV6-1 and TRBJ1-1, with 9 positions matching TRBD1. CDR1 and CDR2 from the germline V gene are MNHNS and SASEGT. The CDR3 covers 15 residues. CDR3 region: CAISKTQGARTEAFF. DNA of the CDR3: TGTGCCATCAGTAAAACACAGGGGGCGCGTACTGAAGCTTTCTTT.

This chain connects TRBV6-5 to TRBJ1-6; unclear D gene. V shed 7 bases and J shed 5 bases, with 12 bases lying between them. Germline V gene lookup returns CDR1 MNHEY and CDR2 SVGAGI. CDR3 length: 14 residues. Written as DNA, the CDR3 is TGTGCCAGCAACAGCGAGGGTCATAATTCACCCCTCCACTTT. Protein sequence: CASNSEGHNSPLHF.